Each of the 21 T cell receptor beta chains below was sequenced from the same sample in a study of T-cell memory formation after mild COVID-19. Each CDR3 protein is one row after TCRdb ran MiXCR on the 5' RACE reads. Of fewer than 350,000 distinct CDR3 sequences listed, approximately 15% are singletons. The sequencing input was PBMCs or a T cell subset sorted from them (not recorded which). These receptors all stem from a young man who had mild COVID-19 (a few samples of this study predate the infection). Cell type and time point are not known.

The chain links TRBV27 to TRBJ2-1; D not certain. CDR3 length: 12 residues. Trimming left V 3 bases short and J 10 bases short, with 10 bases between. The germline CDR1 and CDR2 sequences are MNHEY and SMNVEV (reference sequence). DNA for the CDR3: TGTGCCAGCAGTTTGGACGCTATCGAGCAGTTCTTC. This encodes CASSLDAIEQFF.

The chain is built from TRBV19 and TRBJ2-1; TRBD2 agrees at 10 bases. CDR1 is LNHDA, CDR2 SQIVND, per germline (reference sequence). The V and J ends lost 4 bases and 1 base, in that order; junction bases with no gene match: 4. CDR3 length: 16 amino acids. The CDR3 nucleotides read TGTGCCAGTAGTAAGCGGGGGGGCCGGTCCTACAATGAGCAGTTCTTC. It codes for CASSKRGGRSYNEQFF.

This chain connects TRBV30 to TRBJ1-1, with D unclear. With 0 bases removed from V and 8 bases from J, the gap between germline ends came to 10 bases. The germline V gene encodes CDR1 GTSNPN and CDR2 SVGIG (reference sequence). CDR3 length: 12 amino acids. The CDR3 coding sequence is TGTGCCTGGAGTGTACTAGGGTCGGAAGCTTTCTTT. Residues: CAWSVLGSEAFF.

The chain carries TRBV9 and TRBJ1-1, with D perhaps TRBD1 (5 bases). The V gene lost 0 bases and the J gene lost 2 bases, with 11 bases spanning the gap. Germline CDR1 and CDR2: SGDLS and YYNGEE. This CDR3 spans 15 amino acids. The CDR3 nucleotides read TGTGCCAGCAGCGTAGAATCGACAGACAACACTGAAGCTTTCTTT. Translated, it gives CASSVESTDNTEAFF.

This clonotype showed up just a few times. The J gene is TRBJ2-7, the V gene TRBV5-1; tentatively, D is TRBD1 (6 bases). Germline CDR1 is SGHRS and CDR2 is YFSETQ. V was cut by 1 base and J by 2 bases, with 7 bases left in between. The CDR3 has 13 amino acids. The CDR3 here is CASSLPGAYEQYF. The CDR3 bases are TGCGCCAGCAGCTTGCCAGGGGCCTACGAGCAGTACTTC.

This clonotype came up many times. Written as DNA, the CDR3 is TGTGCCATCCGACATCCGGGACTAGCCAAAAACATTCAGTACTTC. It encodes CAIRHPGLAKNIQYF. This sequence joins TRBV6-2 or TRBV6-3 and TRBJ2-4, with D perhaps TRBD2 (6 bases). The V gene lost 10 bases and the J gene lost 0 bases, with 16 bases spanning the gap. The CDR3 runs to 15 residues. Germline V gene sequence: CDR1 MNHEY, CDR2 SVGEGT.

This clonotype was seen a handful of times. The J gene is TRBJ2-5, the V gene TRBV5-1; the match to TRBD2 covers 11 bases. Germline V gene data show CDR1 as SGHRS and CDR2 as YFSETQ. V shed 0 bases and J 2 bases; nucleotides not matched to a gene: 3. This CDR3 comprises 16 residues. This CDR3 reads CASSLGSSGGQETQYF. In DNA form, the CDR3 reads TGCGCCAGCAGCTTGGGGTCTAGCGGGGGGCAAGAGACCCAGTACTTC.

The J gene is TRBJ1-2, the V gene TRBV5-1, with D uncertain. Germline V gene lookup returns CDR1 SGHRS and CDR2 YFSETQ. This CDR3 comprises 14 residues. V was clipped by 3 bases and J by 4 bases, with 13 bases between them. DNA for the CDR3: TGCGCCAGCAGCTCACCCGGATTTTCCTATGGCTACACCTTC. It translates to CASSSPGFSYGYTF. The whole variable domain, filled in from reference TRBV5-1 and TRBJ1-2, reads KAGVTQTPRYLIKTRGQQVTLSCSPISGHRSVSWYQQTPGQGLQFLFEYFSETQRNKGNFPGRFSGRQFSNSRSEMNVSTLELGDSALYLCASSSPGFSYGYTFGSGTRLTVV.

This clonotype was seen more than once but under ten times. The chain couples TRBV6-5 to TRBJ2-1; the match to TRBD2 covers 11 bases. CDR1 MNHEY and CDR2 SVGAGI come from the germline V gene. This CDR3 is 17 amino acids long. Trimming cost V 6 bases and J 4 bases; bases outside gene matches: 11. The DNA of the CDR3 is TGTGCCAGCAGCTTGACTAGCGGGGATACCCAGTACAATGAGCAGTTCTTC. Translated, it gives CASSLTSGDTQYNEQFF.

This clonotype has a handful of counts. The chain has TRBV5-4 and TRBJ2-5; D is unresolved. Germline values: CDR1 SGHNT, CDR2 YYREEE (reference sequence). The CDR3 has 15 amino acids. The V and J ends lost 0 bases and 1 base respectively, with 10 bases between them. CDR3: CASSLALGTQETQYF. The CDR3 coding sequence is TGTGCCAGCAGCTTGGCCCTGGGAACCCAAGAGACCCAGTACTTC.

The chain couples TRBV6-2 or TRBV6-3 to TRBJ1-1; 10 bases align to TRBD1. J was trimmed by 1 base and V by 6 bases; bases with no gene match: 8. Germline V gene sequence: CDR1 MNHEY, CDR2 SVGEGT. The CDR3 runs to 16 residues. CDR3 amino acids: CASRDGQGGWNTEAFF. The CDR3 nucleotides are TGTGCCAGCAGAGACGGACAGGGGGGGTGGAACACTGAAGCTTTCTTT.

In this sample, this clonotype turned up a few times. The J gene is TRBJ2-5, the V gene TRBV7-9; D possibly corresponds to TRBD1 (5 bases). The CDR3 sequence is 15 residues long. Per the germline V gene, CDR1 is SEHNR and CDR2 is FQNEAQ (reference sequence). V was trimmed by 1 base and J by 4 bases, leaving 13 bases between them. DNA for the CDR3: TGTGCCAGCAGCTTAGGGGCAGGGAAAGGAGAGACCCAGTACTTC. It yields the protein CASSLGAGKGETQYF.

The chain links TRBV6-6 to TRBJ1-2; TRBD1 aligns across 9 bases. Germline CDR1 reads MNHNY; CDR2 reads SVGAGI (reference sequence). CDR3 length: 14 residues. Unmatched junction bases numbered 9, after V lost 5 bases and J lost 8 bases. The CDR3 reads CASSTGDREEGYTF. CDR3 sequence (DNA): TGTGCCAGCAGTACCGGGGACAGGGAAGAGGGCTACACCTTC.

This clonotype was seen a handful of times. The chain joins TRBV7-2 to TRBJ2-3; D tentatively reads TRBD1 or TRBD2 (6 bases each). Germline loops: CDR1 SGHTA, CDR2 FQGNSA. This CDR3 is built from 14 residues. V was shortened by 6 bases and J by 2 bases, with 12 bases between the two germline ends. The CDR3 here is CASRPGASTDTQYF. CDR3 bases: TGTGCCAGCAGGCCGGGGGCCTCCACAGATACGCAGTATTTT.

This clonotype was counted between two and nine times. The chain couples TRBV6-5 to TRBJ2-3, with unresolved D. Per the germline V gene, CDR1 is MNHEY and CDR2 is SVGAGI. The CDR3 is 16 amino acids. Trimming removed 4 bases from V and 2 bases from J, with 16 bases in between. The CDR3 loop is CASSLGFEPPTDTQYF. The CDR3 DNA follows: TGTGCCAGCAGTTTAGGTTTCGAGCCCCCCACAGATACGCAGTATTTT.

This clonotype was observed a handful of times. V and J are TRBV7-2 and TRBJ2-2; 7 bases map to TRBD2. CDR1 is SGHTA, CDR2 FQGNSA, per germline. The trim removed 6 bases at V and 3 bases at J, leaving 1 base unmatched. This CDR3 region has 13 residues. In nucleotides, the CDR3 is TGTGCCAGCAGGACTAGCCACACCGGGGAGCTGTTTTTT. Residues: CASRTSHTGELFF.

This chain links TRBV9 with TRBJ2-1; weak D call: TRBD2 (6 bases). The V and J ends lost 0 bases and 7 bases respectively, with 20 bases between them. Per germline, CDR1 SGDLS and CDR2 YYNGEE. This CDR3 has 17 residues. CDR3 in DNA: TGTGCCAGCAGCGTAGAGGGGCGGGACCGGGGTTGGAATGAGCAGTTCTTC. Translating it yields CASSVEGRDRGWNEQFF.

This clonotype turned up a few times. This sequence joins TRBV24-1 and TRBJ2-5; 9 bases align to TRBD1. Trimming at V came to 4 bases and at J to 2 bases, leaving 7 bases not matched to a gene. The length of the CDR3 is 16 residues. Germline V gives CDR1 KGHDR, CDR2 SFDVKD. The CDR3 sequence is CATSDSGQGSQETQYF. The CDR3 DNA sequence: TGTGCCACCAGTGACTCGGGACAGGGTTCACAAGAGACCCAGTACTTC.

In this sample, this clonotype turned up a few times. The rearrangement joins TRBV7-2 to TRBJ1-6; D unclear. Germline-derived CDR1 and CDR2 are SGHTA and FQGNSA. Between the trimmed V and J ends, which lost 0 bases and 5 bases, there was a span of 11 bases. The CDR3 extends over 16 amino acids. Written as DNA, the CDR3 is TGTGCCAGCAGCTTAGCCTCGTCAGGCCATAATTCACCCCTCCACTTT. Encoded protein: CASSLASSGHNSPLHF. The full variable domain, rest sourced from reference TRBV7-2 and TRBJ1-6, is GAGVSQSPSNKVTEKGKDVELRCDPISGHTALYWYRQSLGQGLEFLIYFQGNSAPDKSGLPSDRFSAERTGGSVSTLTIQRTQQEDSAVYLCASSLASSGHNSPLHFGNGTRLTVT.

This clonotype was counted only a few times. The V call is TRBV12-3 or TRBV12-4, the J call TRBJ2-5; D may be TRBD2 (5 bases). CDR3 length equals 14 residues. The V end was cut by 3 bases, the J end by 5 bases, with 13 bases between. Written as DNA, the CDR3 is TGTGCCAGCAGTTTTACAAGGAGGCGGGAGACCCAGTACTTC. The encoded protein is CASSFTRRRETQYF.

The V gene is TRBV5-1, the J gene TRBJ1-3; 8 nucleotides line up with TRBD1. V was clipped by 0 bases and J by 6 bases; unmatched bases: 5. CDR1 is SGHRS, CDR2 YFSETQ, per germline. CDR3 length: 15 residues. As DNA, the CDR3 is TGCGCCAGCAGCTTGGTGGCAGGGGGCGAAAACACCATATATTTT. This codes for CASSLVAGGENTIYF.